This paragraph covers one TCR beta chain sequence. Germline values: CDR1 MNHEY, CDR2 SVGEGT. The trim removed 6 bases at V and 10 bases at J, leaving 22 bases unmatched. The CDR3 is 19 residues long. In the original processing: Using reference gene primer amplification, nucleated cell counts were estimated. The protocol was immunoSEQ multiplex PCR, while the TCRdb copy is restricted to in-frame clones and leaves out a portion. V and J calls and clone size are those listed in that table; D and trimming were worked out from the DNA. The sample comprises 200,000 to 250,000 clones, 75% to 90% of which are singletons, and 7% to 10% rests with the top ten. The data originate from a study of blood T cell repertoires in COVID-19. About the study: Acute and convalescent COVID-19 samples came from the United States, Italy and Spain. From T cells, B-cell-depleted T cells, or PBMCs came the material, which was cDNA or gDNA.

Seattle enrolled patients during active infection and tracked them longitudinally. The V gene is TRBV6-2 or TRBV6-3, the J gene TRBJ2-1, with 12 bases that match TRBD2. The source is an elderly woman with COVID-19, enrolled during active disease. The sample comprised peripheral blood. The CDR3 here is CASSTSKGYLAGGLEEQFF. The DNA of the CDR3 is TGTGCCAGCAGCACCTCTAAAGGATACCTAGCGGGGGGGCTAGAAGAGCAGTTCTTC.